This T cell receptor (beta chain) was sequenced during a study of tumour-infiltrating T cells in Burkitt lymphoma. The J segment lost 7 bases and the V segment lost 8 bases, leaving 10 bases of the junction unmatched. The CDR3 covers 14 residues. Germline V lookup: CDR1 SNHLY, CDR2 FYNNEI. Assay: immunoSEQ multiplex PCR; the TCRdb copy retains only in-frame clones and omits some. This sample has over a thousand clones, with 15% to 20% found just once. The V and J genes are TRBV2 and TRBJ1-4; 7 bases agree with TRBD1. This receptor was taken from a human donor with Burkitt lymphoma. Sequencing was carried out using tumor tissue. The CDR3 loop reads CASPEGTVAEKLFF. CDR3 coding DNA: TGTGCCAGCCCCGAGGGGACAGTGGCTGAAAAACTGTTTTTT.